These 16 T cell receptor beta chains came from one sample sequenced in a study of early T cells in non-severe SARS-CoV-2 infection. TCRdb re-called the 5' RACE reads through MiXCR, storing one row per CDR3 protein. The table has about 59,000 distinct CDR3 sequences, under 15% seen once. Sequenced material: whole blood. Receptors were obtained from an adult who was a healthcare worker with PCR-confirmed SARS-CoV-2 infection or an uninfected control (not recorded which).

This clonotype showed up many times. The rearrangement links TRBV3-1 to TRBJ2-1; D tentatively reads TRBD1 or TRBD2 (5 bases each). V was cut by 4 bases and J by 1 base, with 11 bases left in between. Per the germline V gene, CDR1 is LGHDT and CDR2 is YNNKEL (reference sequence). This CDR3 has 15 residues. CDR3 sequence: CASSPPGPSYNEQFF. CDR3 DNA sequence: TGTGCCAGCAGCCCCCCGGGGCCTTCCTACAATGAGCAGTTCTTC.

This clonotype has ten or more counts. CDR3: CASSPRRTNYGYTF. CDR3 DNA: TGTGCCAGTAGTCCCCGGCGGACTAACTATGGCTACACCTTC. The chain uses TRBV19 and TRBJ1-2, with D unclear. The CDR3 has 14 amino acids. The V and J ends lost 5 bases and 0 bases respectively, with 10 bases between them. Germline values: CDR1 LNHDA, CDR2 SQIVND (reference sequence).

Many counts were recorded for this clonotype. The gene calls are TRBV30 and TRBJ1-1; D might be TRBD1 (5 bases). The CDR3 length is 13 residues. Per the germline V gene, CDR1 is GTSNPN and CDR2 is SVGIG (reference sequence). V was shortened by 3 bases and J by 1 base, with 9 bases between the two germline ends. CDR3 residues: CAWSGTSNTEAFF. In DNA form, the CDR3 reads TGTGCCTGGAGCGGGACCTCGAACACTGAAGCTTTCTTT.

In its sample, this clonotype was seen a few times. CDR3 sequence reads: CASSPPGQGGEAFF. In DNA, the CDR3 is TGTGCCAGCTCACCACCCGGGCAGGGGGGGGAAGCTTTCTTT. The chain carries TRBV18 and TRBJ1-1, with 7 nucleotides matching TRBD1. The V and J ends lost 0 bases and 8 bases, in that order; junction bases with no gene match: 6. The CDR3 is 14 residues long. CDR1 is KGHSH and CDR2 is LQKENI in the germline V gene.

DNA for the CDR3: TGTGCCAGCAGCGCCAAACAGGGGTTGAACACTGAAGCTTTCTTT. This translates into CASSAKQGLNTEAFF. The genes are TRBV6-4 and TRBJ1-1; 7 bases align to TRBD1. The CDR3 totals 15 residues. Germline-derived CDR1 and CDR2 are MRHNA and SNTAGT. V gave up 6 bases and J gave up 0 bases; unmatched junction bases: 7.

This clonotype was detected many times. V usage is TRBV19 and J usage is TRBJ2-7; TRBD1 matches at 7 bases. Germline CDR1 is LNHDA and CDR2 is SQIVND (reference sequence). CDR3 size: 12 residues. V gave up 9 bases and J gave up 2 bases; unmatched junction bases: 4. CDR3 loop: CASGDRPYEQYF. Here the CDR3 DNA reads TGTGCCAGCGGGGACAGACCCTACGAGCAGTACTTC.

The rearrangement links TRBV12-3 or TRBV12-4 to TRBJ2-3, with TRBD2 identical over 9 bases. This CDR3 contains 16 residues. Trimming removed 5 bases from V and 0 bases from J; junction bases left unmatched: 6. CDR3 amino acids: CASSAQSGGSTDTQYF. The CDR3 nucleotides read TGTGCCAGCAGTGCCCAAAGCGGGGGGAGCACAGATACGCAGTATTTT.

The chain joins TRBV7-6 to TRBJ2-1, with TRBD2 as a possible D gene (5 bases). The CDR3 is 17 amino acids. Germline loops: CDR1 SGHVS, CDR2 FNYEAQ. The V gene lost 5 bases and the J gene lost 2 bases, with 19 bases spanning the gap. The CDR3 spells CASSREGRIPTYNEQFF. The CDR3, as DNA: TGTGCCAGCAGCCGCGAGGGCAGAATCCCTACCTACAATGAGCAGTTCTTC.

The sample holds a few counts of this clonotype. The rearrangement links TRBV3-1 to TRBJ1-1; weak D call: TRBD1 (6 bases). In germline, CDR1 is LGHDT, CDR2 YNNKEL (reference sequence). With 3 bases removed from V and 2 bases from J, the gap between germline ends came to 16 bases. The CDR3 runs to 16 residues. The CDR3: CASSHRVPQGNTEAFF. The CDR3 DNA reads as TGTGCCAGCAGCCACCGAGTACCACAGGGTAACACTGAAGCTTTCTTT.

CDR3 bases: TGTGCCAGCAGCGTCACCCGTGGTCATGGCTACACCTTC. Protein: CASSVTRGHGYTF. The chain has TRBV9 and TRBJ1-2; D is unresolved. Trimming cost V 2 bases and J 6 bases, with 11 bases left between them. Germline V gene lookup returns CDR1 SGDLS and CDR2 YYNGEE. The CDR3 runs to 13 residues.

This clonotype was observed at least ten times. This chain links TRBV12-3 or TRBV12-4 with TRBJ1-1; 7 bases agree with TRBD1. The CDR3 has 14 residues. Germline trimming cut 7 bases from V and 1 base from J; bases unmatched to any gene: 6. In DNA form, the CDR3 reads TGTGCCAGCACCCCCCGGACAGGGAACACTGAAGCTTTCTTT. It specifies CASTPRTGNTEAFF.

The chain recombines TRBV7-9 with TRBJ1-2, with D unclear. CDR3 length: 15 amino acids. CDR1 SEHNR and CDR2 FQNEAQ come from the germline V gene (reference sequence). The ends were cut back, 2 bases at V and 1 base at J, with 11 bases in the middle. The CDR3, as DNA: TGTGCCAGCAGCTTAAGTGGTCGGGATAACTATGGCTACACCTTC. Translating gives CASSLSGRDNYGYTF. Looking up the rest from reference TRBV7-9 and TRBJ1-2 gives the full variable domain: DTGVSQNPRHKITKRGQNVTFRCDPISEHNRLYWYRQTLGQGPEFLTYFQNEAQLEKSRLLSDRFSAERPKGSFSTLEIQRTEQGDSAMYLCASSLSGRDNYGYTFGSGTRLTVV.

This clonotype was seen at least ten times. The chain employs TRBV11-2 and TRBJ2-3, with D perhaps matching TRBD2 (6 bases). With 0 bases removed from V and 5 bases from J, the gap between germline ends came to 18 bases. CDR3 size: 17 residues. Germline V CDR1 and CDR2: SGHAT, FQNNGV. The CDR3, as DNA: TGTGCCAGCAGCTTAGATAAGCGGCGCCCAGCGGGAGATACGCAGTATTTT. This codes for CASSLDKRRPAGDTQYF.

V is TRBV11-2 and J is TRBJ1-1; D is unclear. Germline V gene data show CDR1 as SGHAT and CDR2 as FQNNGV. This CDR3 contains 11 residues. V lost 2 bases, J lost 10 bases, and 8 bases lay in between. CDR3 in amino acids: CASSLRMVAFF. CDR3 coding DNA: TGTGCCAGCAGCTTACGCATGGTAGCTTTCTTT.

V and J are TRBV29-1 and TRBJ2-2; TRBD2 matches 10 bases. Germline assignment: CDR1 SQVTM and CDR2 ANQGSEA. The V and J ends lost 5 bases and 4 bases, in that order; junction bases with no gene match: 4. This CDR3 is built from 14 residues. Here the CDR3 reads CSVRLAGATGELFF. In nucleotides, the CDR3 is TGCAGCGTTCGTCTAGCGGGGGCCACCGGGGAGCTGTTTTTT.

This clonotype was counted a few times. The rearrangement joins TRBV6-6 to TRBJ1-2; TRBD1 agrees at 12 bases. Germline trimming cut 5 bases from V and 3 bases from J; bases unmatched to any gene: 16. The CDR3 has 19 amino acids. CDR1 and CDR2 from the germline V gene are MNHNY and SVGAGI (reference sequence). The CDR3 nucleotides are TGTGCCAGCAGTCAGTACCTAGGCCGGGACAGGGGGCGCGACTATGGCTACACCTTC. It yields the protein CASSQYLGRDRGRDYGYTF.